This paragraph reports one T cell receptor beta chain. This entry comes from a study of T cells after somatic rescue of genetic block. This CDR3 is built from 16 residues. Germline CDR1 reads SGHTA; CDR2 reads FQGNSA. Between the trimmed V and J ends, which lost 5 bases and 0 bases, there was a span of 14 bases. TCRdb's table, derived via immunoSEQ multiplex PCR, lists solely in-frame clones and lacks some. This table holds tens of thousands of clones, roughly 92% found once. This TCR came from a man aged 35 to 55. Material for sequencing was peripheral blood mononuclear cells (PBMCs). The rearrangement joins TRBV7-2 to TRBJ1-3; possible D gene TRBD1, 5 bases. CDR3 region: CASSPDSGPSGNTIYF. CDR3 coding DNA: TGTGCCAGCAGCCCTGACTCGGGACCCTCTGGAAACACCATATATTTT.